The T cell receptor beta chain described here comes from a study of blood T cell repertoires in COVID-19 (dated by TCRdb to the early 2020s). For context, the study as a whole: The collaborator samples originated in the United States, Italy and Spain and spanned the acute and convalescent phases of COVID-19. The samples were drawn from the first 160 participants of the ongoing ImmuneRACE study and from some 1,300 subjects provided by 6 global collaborators. Where HLA class I and class II types were available, the types were taken from metadata supplied by the sample provider, not from assay-based typing. The prospective study material was composed of cDNA or gDNA derived from T cells, B-cell-depleted T cells, or PBMCs. The sample metadata nearly always contained a de-identified subject ID, COVID-19 status, age in years and sex. A freely available public database, intended as a resource for researchers studying the immune response to SARS-CoV-2, is where the repertoires were released. The dataset comprised deeply sampled blood TCRbeta repertoires from subjects exposed to, actively infected with, or recovered from COVID-19.

Whole blood was collected in K2EDTA tubes by collaborating institutions according to the institutions' own protocols. For TCRbeta analysis, collaborators shipped samples in one of three forms: frozen whole blood, isolated PBMCs, or DNA extracted from either of those sample types. This clone was detected only once. Its antigen is unknown. Base qualities are not at hand, and no much larger clone is one base apart. V has 5 bases trimmed and J has 0 bases trimmed; junction bases matching no gene number 2. CDR1 MNHEY and CDR2 SVGAGI were looked up in the germline V gene. The CDR3 goes from the cysteine to the phenylalanine over 15 residues. Of the read, only the CDR3 DNA is kept; its 45 bases are in frame from base 1. TCRbeta CDR3 regions were amplified from genomic DNA using the immunoSEQ Assay, a bias-controlled multiplex PCR. The authors processed their data as follows. The number of nucleated cells in each sample was estimated by amplification of reference gene primers within the assay. To quantify the absolute abundance of each unique TCRbeta CDR3 rearrangement, sequence reads were collapsed and filtered. Productive Simpson clonality was computed per sample as the square root of Simpson's diversity index over productive rearrangements. TCRdb mirrors the immuneACCESS table, restricted to in-frame sequences. Some clones are absent from its copies; in checked studies, under half trace to an unresolved V gene, and the reason for the others is unknown. V, J and clone size reflect that table, while D and trimming were determined from the DNA. This sample comprises 250,000 to 350,000 clones, around 86% of them detected only once. The leading ten clones occupy around 1.5% of the sample.

Findings and caveats that apply to the study as a whole: Clinical and demographic metadata were provided uncurated, with the amount varying by source and participant.

The sequence came from a woman between 45 and 60 years old with acute or convalescent COVID-19. The V gene is TRBV6-5 and the J gene is TRBJ2-3; TRBD2 matches 10 bases in the middle. Source material: peripheral blood. Read as DNA, the sequence is TGTGCCAGCAGTCGGACTAGCGGCAGCACAGATACGCAGTATTTT. Its translation is CASSRTSGSTDTQYF.